This T cell receptor (beta chain) originates from a study of regulatory T cells in long-lasting Graves disease. General study points: Whereas about a thousand public clonotypes were shared by new patients, persistent patients shared more, at a few thousand.

The table lists this clonotype with many counts. As yet, its antigen is unknown. Libraries of TCR beta came from iRepertoire HTBI primers plus Arm-PCR of CDR3 regions. In TCRdb, the multiplex PCR reads were re-called with MiXCR into one record per CDR3 protein. The sample yields about 420,000 distinct CDR3 sequences, about 17% seen once. V was cut by 3 bases and J by 3 bases, with 14 bases left in between. Germline assignment: CDR1 GTSNPN and CDR2 SVGIG (reference sequence). CDR3 length: 14 residues. The time point: newly diagnosed GD, antithyroid drugs for less than 3 months. Construction of the TCR library relied on RNA isolated from PBMCs. The sample also formed part of further work on T cells in Graves' hyperthyroidism and ophthalmopathy. That investigation notes: Clinical symptoms, serum thyroxine, TRAb, thyroid ultrasound and orbital computed tomography established diagnosis. Blood also held most thyroid clonotypes expanded beyond 0.001. Ophthalmopathy was model-predicted a median about 6.9 months pre-onset.

Sequencing was performed on peripheral blood mononuclear cells (PBMCs), taken at new diagnosis, from a patient treated with antithyroid drugs. The clonotype originates from a woman aged 18-35 years with Graves disease. The chain is built from TRBV30 and TRBJ1-1; D call uncertain. CDR3 sequence reads: CAWRTGFLDTEAFF. CDR3 nucleotide sequence: TGTGCCTGGAGGACCGGGTTTCTGGACACTGAAGCTTTCTTT.